This TCR beta chain derives from a study of cytomegalovirus exposure and HLA in healthy donors. Study at large: There were roughly 110 million unique TCR beta sequences, drawn from roughly 200 million T cells, in an earlier analysis. General study findings and limits: Earlier analysis looked at TCR beta V segments, and most were productive about 90% or about 30% of the time. It was confirmed in vitro that three of the CMV-associated chains were specific for CMV antigens. The Asian-associated ancestry cluster reportedly had fewer N-insertions than the approximately 700-donor mean in a later analysis.

For this clone: Its antigen is still unknown.

The CDR3 length is 14 residues. The V and J ends lost 1 base and 5 bases respectively, with 8 bases between them. Per the germline V gene, CDR1 is LGHNT and CDR2 is FRNRAP. Researchers ran the PCR with 60 Vbeta and 13 Jbeta primers. Only in-frame clones appear in the TCRdb table, and some are missing; sequencing was by immunoSEQ multiplex PCR. The table lists 250,000 to 350,000 clones, around 66% of them singletons, with 2% to 2.5% in the top ten. This rearrangement joins TRBV12-5 to TRBJ2-2; no clear D gene. The source material was PBMCs. The sequence derives from a female donor in good health and CMV-seronegative. The CDR3 sequence is CASGLDSWTGELFF. The CDR3 bases are TGTGCTAGTGGTTTGGATAGTTGGACCGGGGAGCTGTTTTTT. Based on the CDR3 plus reference TRBV12-5 and TRBJ2-2, the full variable domain is DARVTQTPRHKVTEMGQEVTMRCQPILGHNTVFWYRQTMMQGLELLAYFRNRAPLDDSGMPKDRFSAEMPDATLATLKIQPSEPRDSAVYFCASGLDSWTGELFFGEGSRLTVL.